This record covers a single T cell receptor (beta chain). There is no known antigen for this receptor. The sample holds no much larger clone one base away, and base qualities are not on file. Participants in the prospective study were aged 18 to 89 years, lived in under 30 United States geographic areas, and enrolled through a virtual design. Cohort assignment in the prospective study relied on participant-reported clinical history from a screening survey and a study questionnaire. For ImmuneRACE Cohort 3, a participant was defined as recovered based on two consecutive negative NP/OP PCR tests, clearance by a healthcare professional, or resolution of symptoms. In the prospective study, mobile phlebotomists collected whole blood, serum and a nasopharyngeal or oropharyngeal swab from each participant. Prospective study participants could optionally give additional blood draws and questionnaires over an approximately two-month period. Before DNA extraction, blood samples from the prospective study were shipped at room temperature or frozen.

The data stem from a study of blood T cell repertoires in COVID-19 (dated by TCRdb to 2018 to 2020). Background for the entire study: Samples covering the acute and convalescent phases of COVID-19 were provided by collaborators in the United States, Italy and Spain. The material from the prospective study consisted of cDNA or gDNA derived from T cells, B-cell-depleted T cells, or PBMCs. Deeply sampled blood TCRbeta repertoires from subjects exposed to, actively infected with, or recovered from COVID-19 were included in the dataset. A freely available public database, intended as a resource for researchers studying the immune response to SARS-CoV-2, is where the repertoires were released. Samples came from the ongoing ImmuneRACE study (first 160 participants) plus 1,254 subjects from 6 global collaborators. Nearly every sample came with metadata listing a de-identified subject ID, COVID-19 status, age in years and sex. Where available, HLA class I and class II types were taken from metadata supplied by the sample provider and were not determined by assay-based typing.

TCRbeta CDR3 regions were amplified from genomic DNA by means of the immunoSEQ Assay, a bias-controlled multiplex PCR. On the authors' methods: The number of nucleated cells in each sample was estimated from the amplification of reference gene primers within the assay. To quantify the absolute abundance of each unique TCRbeta CDR3 rearrangement, sequence reads were collapsed and filtered. Productive Simpson clonality was computed per sample as the square root of Simpson's diversity index over productive rearrangements. Here the immuneACCESS table is served through TCRdb, limited to in-frame sequences with V and J called. Missing clones are a known gap in these copies; in checked studies unresolved V genes cover under half, and the rest lacks a known reason. V and J calls and clone size are copied from that table; D and trimming were computed from the DNA. Across this sample there are about 400,000 clones, with about 90% seen only once. Of the sample, around 3% falls within the top ten clones.

Points the paper makes about the study in general: The amount of clinical and demographic metadata varied by source and participant and was provided uncurated.

The CDR3 contains 14 residues, cysteine and phenylalanine counted. This entry keeps only the CDR3 DNA: 42 bases, framed from base 1. CDR1 and CDR2 are read off the germline V gene as SGHRS and YFSETQ. V loses 0 bases, J loses 4 bases, and the germline ends lie 11 bases apart. The sequenced material came from PBMCs or T cells enriched from blood (not recorded which). The TCR originated in a woman under 40 who had recovered from COVID-19. The chain employs TRBV5-1 and TRBJ2-7; TRBD1 is a weak D gene call, 6 bases matching. This receptor has the CDR3 CASSLAVGAYEQYF. The DNA sequence reads TGCGCCAGCAGCTTGGCTGTGGGGGCGTACGAGCAGTACTTC.